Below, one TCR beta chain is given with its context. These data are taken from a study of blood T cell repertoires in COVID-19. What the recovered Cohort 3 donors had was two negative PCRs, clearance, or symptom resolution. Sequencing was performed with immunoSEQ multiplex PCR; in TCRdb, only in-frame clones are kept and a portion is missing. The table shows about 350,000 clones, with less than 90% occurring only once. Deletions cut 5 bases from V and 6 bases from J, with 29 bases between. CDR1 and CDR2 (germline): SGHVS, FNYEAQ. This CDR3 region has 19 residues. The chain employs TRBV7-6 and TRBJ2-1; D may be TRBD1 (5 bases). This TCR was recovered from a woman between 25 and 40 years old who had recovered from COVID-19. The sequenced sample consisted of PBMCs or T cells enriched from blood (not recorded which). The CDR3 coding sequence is TGTGCCAGCAGCCCAAGGGGTGGTAGCCGCCCGACCCACTTCAATGAGCAGTTCTTC. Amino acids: CASSPRGGSRPTHFNEQFF.